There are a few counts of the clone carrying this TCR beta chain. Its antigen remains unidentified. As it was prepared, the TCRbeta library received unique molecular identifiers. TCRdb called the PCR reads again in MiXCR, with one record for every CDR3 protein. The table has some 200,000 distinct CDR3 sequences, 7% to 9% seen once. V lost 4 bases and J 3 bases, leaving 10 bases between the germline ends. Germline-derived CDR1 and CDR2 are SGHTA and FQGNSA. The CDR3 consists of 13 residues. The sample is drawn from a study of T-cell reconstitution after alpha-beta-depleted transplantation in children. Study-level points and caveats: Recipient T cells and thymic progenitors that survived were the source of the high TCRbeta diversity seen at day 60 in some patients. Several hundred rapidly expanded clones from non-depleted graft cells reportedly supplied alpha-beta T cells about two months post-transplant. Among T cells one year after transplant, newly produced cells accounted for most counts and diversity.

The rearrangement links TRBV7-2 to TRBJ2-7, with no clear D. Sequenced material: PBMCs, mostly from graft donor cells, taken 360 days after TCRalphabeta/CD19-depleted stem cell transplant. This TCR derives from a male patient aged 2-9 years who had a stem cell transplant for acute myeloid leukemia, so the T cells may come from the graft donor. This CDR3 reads CASSSLDRYEQYF. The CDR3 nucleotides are TGTGCCAGCAGCTCCCTGGACCGCTACGAGCAGTACTTC. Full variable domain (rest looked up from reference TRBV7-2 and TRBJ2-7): GAGVSQSPSNKVTEKGKDVELRCDPISGHTALYWYRQSLGQGLEFLIYFQGNSAPDKSGLPSDRFSAERTGGSVSTLTIQRTQQEDSAVYLCASSSLDRYEQYFGPGTRLTVT.